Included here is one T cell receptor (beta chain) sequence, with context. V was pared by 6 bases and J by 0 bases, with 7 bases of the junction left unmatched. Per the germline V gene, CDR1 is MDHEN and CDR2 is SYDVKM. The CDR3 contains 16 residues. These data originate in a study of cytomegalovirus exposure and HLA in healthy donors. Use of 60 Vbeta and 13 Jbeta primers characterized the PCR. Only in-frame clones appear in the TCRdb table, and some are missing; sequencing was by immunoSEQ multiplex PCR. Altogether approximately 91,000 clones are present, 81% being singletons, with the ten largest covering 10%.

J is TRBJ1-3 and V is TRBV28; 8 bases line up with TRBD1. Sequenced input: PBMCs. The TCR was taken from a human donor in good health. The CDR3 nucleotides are TGTGCCAGCAGCTGGACAGGGAACGACTCTGGAAACACCATATATTTT. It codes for CASSWTGNDSGNTIYF.